Listed here are 30 T cell receptor beta chains from one sample, sequenced in a study of shared clonotypes between healthy human individuals. TCRdb's copy holds only in-frame clones and misses some; the assay was immunoSEQ multiplex PCR. The sample has around 550,000 clones; approximately 95% are singletons. Naive CD8 isolation took CD45RO-negative cells positively selected for CCR7 and excluded terminally differentiated effector memory CD45RA+ cells. The specimen was naive CD8+ T cells sorted from blood. The receptors were sampled from a woman under 40 in good health.

The DNA of the CDR3 is TGTGCCAGTAGTATCCTAGATACGCAGTATTTT. It codes for CASSILDTQYF. The J gene is TRBJ2-3, the V gene TRBV19; D not resolved. Germline CDR1 is LNHDA and CDR2 is SQIVND (reference sequence). V lost 3 bases and J 5 bases, leaving 3 bases between the germline ends. The CDR3 has 11 amino acids.

The rearrangement links TRBV7-9 to TRBJ2-7; D uncertain. Germline V gene data show CDR1 as SEHNR and CDR2 as FQNEAQ (reference sequence). The CDR3 spans 12 residues. Trimming removed 6 bases from V and 6 bases from J, with 12 bases in between. DNA of the CDR3: TGTGCCAGCAGTTCCCGGTCCCGCGAGCAGTACTTC. It codes for CASSSRSREQYF. Complete variable domain (other parts from reference TRBV7-9 and TRBJ2-7): DTGVSQNPRHKITKRGQNVTFRCDPISEHNRLYWYRQTLGQGPEFLTYFQNEAQLEKSRLLSDRFSAERPKGSFSTLEIQRTEQGDSAMYLCASSSRSREQYFGPGTRLTVT.

The chain combines TRBV4-1 with TRBJ2-5, with 7 nucleotides matching TRBD2. The J call may be incorrect, as the DNA end agrees better with TRBJ2-7. Germline CDR1 MGHRA, CDR2 YSYEKL. This CDR3 is 13 amino acids long. CDR3 loop: CASSPGLAYEQYF. The CDR3 nucleotides read TGCGCCAGCAGCCCTGGACTAGCCTACGAGCAGTACTTC.

The chain employs TRBV15 and TRBJ2-1, with D tentatively TRBD1 or TRBD2 (5 bases each). This CDR3 is 16 amino acids long. Deletions cut 5 bases from V and 4 bases from J, with 18 bases between. Looked up from germline, CDR1 is LNHNV and CDR2 is YYDKDF (reference sequence). This chain's CDR3 is CATSPTVGTTYNEQFF. In nucleotides, the CDR3 is TGTGCCACCAGCCCTACGGTGGGGACCACATACAATGAGCAGTTCTTC.

This clone was seen a single time. V and J are TRBV9 and TRBJ2-5, with D perhaps TRBD2 (5 bases). From germline, CDR1 is SGDLS and CDR2 YYNGEE. The ends were cut back, 2 bases at V and 6 bases at J, with 14 bases in the middle. This CDR3 is 14 amino acids long. In DNA, the CDR3 is TGTGCCAGCAGCGTTAGCGCCCCCGGGCAGACCCAGTACTTC. Translation gives CASSVSAPGQTQYF.

The chain has TRBV7-9 and TRBJ1-1; D possibly corresponds to TRBD1 (6 bases). The V end was cut by 0 bases, the J end by 6 bases, with 8 bases between. Per the germline V gene, CDR1 is SEHNR and CDR2 is FQNEAQ (reference sequence). This CDR3 has 13 residues. The DNA of the CDR3 is TGTGCCAGCAGCTTAGCGGGGGCCGCTGAAGCTTTCTTT. Protein: CASSLAGAAEAFF.

The rearrangement links TRBV9 to TRBJ2-7; TRBD2 matches 9 bases. The trim removed 3 bases at V and 9 bases at J, leaving 10 bases unmatched. This CDR3 spans 14 amino acids. Germline CDR1 is SGDLS and CDR2 is YYNGEE. For the CDR3, the DNA is TGTGCCAGCAGCGACGCCGGGACTAGCTTTCGGCAGTACTTC. It specifies CASSDAGTSFRQYF. Full variable domain (missing parts from reference TRBV9 and TRBJ2-7): DSGVTQTPKHLITATGQRVTLRCSPRSGDLSVYWYQQSLDQGLQFLIQYYNGEERAKGNILERFSAQQFPDLHSELNLSSLELGDSALYFCASSDAGTSFRQYFGPGTRLTVT.

This chain uses TRBV30 with TRBJ2-7, with D maybe TRBD1 (6 bases). The V gene lost 4 bases and the J gene lost 2 bases, with 9 bases spanning the gap. This CDR3 is built from 12 residues. CDR1 GTSNPN and CDR2 SVGIG come from the germline V gene (reference sequence). In DNA form, the CDR3 reads TGTGCCTGGATGAGGGACACCTACGAGCAGTACTTC. Encoded protein: CAWMRDTYEQYF.

This clone was found once. CDR3 sequence (DNA): TGTGCCACCAGCAGAGATTTTATTATGAACACTGAAGCTTTCTTT. Amino acids: CATSRDFIMNTEAFF. V and J are TRBV15 and TRBJ1-1; no clear D gene. Germline V gene data show CDR1 as LNHNV and CDR2 as YYDKDF (reference sequence). V gave up 0 bases and J gave up 0 bases, with 8 bases separating them. The CDR3 runs to 15 residues.

The genes are TRBV19 and TRBJ2-1; tentatively, D is TRBD1 (6 bases). Trimming removed 3 bases at V and 4 bases at J, with 16 bases between. The CDR3 runs 16 residues. Germline CDR1 reads LNHDA; CDR2 reads SQIVND (reference sequence). The CDR3 sequence: CASSIVQGTPYNEQFF. CDR3 sequence (DNA): TGTGCCAGTAGTATTGTGCAGGGGACCCCTTACAATGAGCAGTTCTTC.

The CDR3 bases are TGTGCCACCAGCAGGGGGACTAGCGGGATCCACAATGAGCAGTTCTTC. Its protein is CATSRGTSGIHNEQFF. The V call is TRBV15, the J call TRBJ2-1; 13 bases fit TRBD2. The CDR3 has 16 residues. Germline V gene data show CDR1 as LNHNV and CDR2 as YYDKDF (reference sequence). The V gene end was trimmed by 3 bases and the J gene end by 5 bases; junction bases not matched to a gene: 4.

The V call is TRBV14, the J call TRBJ1-1, with no clear D. Trimming cost V 4 bases and J 4 bases, with 13 bases left between them. Germline assignment: CDR1 SGHDN and CDR2 FVKESK. This CDR3 region has 14 residues. CDR3 sequence reads: CASSPPGLATEAFF. CDR3 sequence (DNA): TGTGCCAGCAGCCCCCCCGGGTTGGCCACTGAAGCTTTCTTT.

This clone was counted a single time. The chain links TRBV21-1 to TRBJ1-2. TRBV21-1 is designated a pseudogene. This CDR3 region has 15 residues. The CDR3 DNA reads TGTGCCAGCAGCATCCGGACGCCGGCCCCCTATGGCTACACCTTC. Protein product: CASSIRTPAPYGYTF.

The chain combines TRBV2 with TRBJ2-7; D gene uncertain. The V gene lost 6 bases and the J gene lost 7 bases, with 10 bases spanning the gap. Germline CDR1 reads SNHLY; CDR2 reads FYNNEI. The CDR3 length is 11 residues. The CDR3 loop reads CASSPSWEQYF. DNA for the CDR3: TGTGCCAGCAGCCCCTCGTGGGAGCAGTACTTC.

The V gene is TRBV7-9, the J gene TRBJ2-1; D perhaps matches TRBD1 (6 bases). The CDR3 extends over 13 amino acids. V was cut by 10 bases and J by 7 bases, with 17 bases left in between. Germline-derived CDR1 and CDR2 are SEHNR and FQNEAQ (reference sequence). The CDR3 region has the DNA TGTGCCACCCACAAAGGGGGAAGAAATGAGCAGTTCTTC. This sequence encodes CATHKGGRNEQFF.

J is TRBJ2-3 and V is TRBV27, with 12 bases matching TRBD2. Germline V CDR1 and CDR2: MNHEY, SMNVEV (reference sequence). V was pared by 7 bases and J by 6 bases, with 8 bases of the junction left unmatched. The CDR3 extends over 15 amino acids. CDR3 amino acids: CASNRLAGVGDTQYF. Here the CDR3 DNA reads TGTGCCAGCAACAGACTAGCGGGAGTTGGTGATACGCAGTATTTT.

The chain recombines TRBV28 with TRBJ2-7; 10 nucleotides match TRBD2. J gave up 2 bases and V 5 bases, and 6 bases lay outside the gene matches. CDR3 length: 15 amino acids. Germline lookup yields CDR1 MDHEN and CDR2 SYDVKM. CDR3 DNA: TGTGCCAGCAGTCAGACTAGCGGGTCCACCTACGAGCAGTACTTC. Its protein product is CASSQTSGSTYEQYF.

The rearrangement uses TRBV13 and TRBJ2-6; D might be TRBD1 or TRBD2, each matching 5 bases. The CDR3 loop spans 19 amino acids. Germline V gene sequence: CDR1 PRHDT, CDR2 FYEKMQ (reference sequence). The V end lost 0 bases, the J end lost 2 bases, and 17 bases lay between the germline ends. The CDR3 sequence is CASSLGYGTLLPGANVLTF. CDR3 bases: TGTGCCAGCAGCTTAGGCTACGGGACCTTGCTCCCTGGGGCCAACGTCCTGACTTTC.

This clone was seen a few times. The V gene is TRBV19, the J gene TRBJ2-7, with TRBD2 matching over 8 bases. The V gene's germline CDR1 is LNHDA and CDR2 SQIVND (reference sequence). The ends lost 8 bases at V and 3 bases at J; junction bases unmatched: 6. This CDR3 is 13 amino acids long. CDR3 residues: CASASSGHYEQYF. Here the CDR3 DNA reads TGTGCCAGTGCTTCTAGCGGGCACTACGAGCAGTACTTC.

This chain joins TRBV5-1 and TRBJ2-7; TRBD2 matches 13 bases. V was pared by 7 bases and J by 3 bases, with 4 bases of the junction left unmatched. CDR3 length: 14 amino acids. The germline V gene has CDR1 SGHRS and CDR2 YFSETQ. The CDR3 sequence: CASGRTSGSYEQYF. The CDR3 DNA reads TGCGCCAGCGGCAGGACTAGCGGGAGCTACGAGCAGTACTTC.

The V and J genes are TRBV10-3 and TRBJ1-1, with TRBD1 as a possible D gene (6 bases). CDR3 size: 13 residues. V was shortened by 9 bases and J by 0 bases, with 11 bases between the two germline ends. Germline V lookup: CDR1 ENHRY, CDR2 SYGVKD. CDR3 DNA: TGTGCCATTACGGGACACCTGAACACTGAAGCTTTCTTT. This codes for CAITGHLNTEAFF.

This clone was picked up one time. The rearrangement joins TRBV27 to TRBJ2-6; D possibly corresponds to TRBD1 (6 bases). The CDR3 totals 14 residues. CDR1 and CDR2 (germline): MNHEY, SMNVEV (reference sequence). Trimming took off 5 bases at V and 6 bases at J, with 11 bases between the two ends. As DNA, the CDR3 is TGTGCCAGCAGTCTAGGGGGTATGGCCAACGTCCTGACTTTC. It codes for CASSLGGMANVLTF.

The chain recombines TRBV27 with TRBJ1-1; possibly TRBD1 for D (6 bases). CDR3 size: 14 residues. The V end lost 1 base, the J end lost 4 bases, and 10 bases lay between the germline ends. Germline assignment: CDR1 MNHEY and CDR2 SMNVEV (reference sequence). CDR3 residues: CASSLWGGTTEAFF. CDR3 DNA sequence: TGTGCCAGCAGTTTATGGGGGGGCACCACTGAAGCTTTCTTT.

The rearrangement uses TRBV27 and TRBJ2-3; D is undetermined. V shed 5 bases and J shed 1 base, with 13 bases lying between them. The V gene's germline CDR1 is MNHEY and CDR2 SMNVEV (reference sequence). This CDR3 comprises 15 residues. CDR3 DNA sequence: TGTGCCAGCAGTGTCTACCTGATGGGCACAGATACGCAGTATTTT. Its protein is CASSVYLMGTDTQYF.

The chain carries TRBV29-1 and TRBJ2-7; 9 bases are shared with TRBD2. Germline trimming cut 8 bases from V and 2 bases from J; bases unmatched to any gene: 16. The germline CDR1 and CDR2 sequences are SQVTM and ANQGSEA. The CDR3 is 16 residues long. CDR3 sequence: CSIKGSASGMAYEQYF. For the CDR3, the DNA is TGCAGCATTAAGGGTTCGGCTAGCGGGATGGCCTACGAGCAGTACTTC.

The chain is built from TRBV6-5 and TRBJ2-7; TRBD2 might be the D (6 bases). Germline V lookup: CDR1 MNHEY, CDR2 SVGAGI. CDR3 length equals 14 residues. Trimming took 6 bases from V and 3 from J, leaving 15 bases between them. The CDR3 DNA reads TGTGCCAGCAGCCTACTAGCAAGACACTACGAGCAGTACTTC. Translation: CASSLLARHYEQYF.

This sequence joins TRBV9 and TRBJ2-7; TRBD2 might be the D (6 bases). The length of the CDR3 is 17 residues. The ends were cut back, 0 bases at V and 4 bases at J, with 20 bases in the middle. Germline lookup yields CDR1 SGDLS and CDR2 YYNGEE. In DNA form, the CDR3 reads TGTGCCAGCAGCGTAGAATCGAACGGGGGAGGAGAATACGAGCAGTACTTC. This gives the protein CASSVESNGGGEYEQYF.

This clone was seen a single time. The rearrangement links TRBV28 to TRBJ2-7, with D unresolved. The CDR3 is 15 residues long. V was cut by 2 bases and J by 5 bases, with 16 bases left in between. The germline V gene has CDR1 MDHEN and CDR2 SYDVKM. In nucleotides, the CDR3 is TGTGCCAGCAGTTTAGGCGACCCCCCCGGCGACGAGCAGTACTTC. It translates to CASSLGDPPGDEQYF.

Of note for this clone: The same CDR3 arises from other DNA sequences in this sample as well. The gene calls are TRBV20-1 and TRBJ2-5; D remains unclear. The J call may be wrong; the DNA end is better matched by TRBJ2-7. Looked up from germline, CDR1 is DFQATT and CDR2 is SNEGSKA (reference sequence). This CDR3 spans 11 amino acids. The CDR3 is CSAPDSYEQYF. CDR3 sequence (DNA): TGCAGTGCTCCGGATTCCTACGAGCAGTACTTC.

Only a few counts were recorded for this clone. This chain uses TRBV28 with TRBJ2-7, with D unresolved. V lost 10 bases, J lost 0 bases, and 13 bases lay in between. Germline CDR1 MDHEN, CDR2 SYDVKM. The CDR3 length is 13 residues. CDR3 bases: TGTGCCACCACACTGGGGATCTCCTACGAGCAGTACTTC. Translated: CATTLGISYEQYF. Using reference TRBV28 and TRBJ2-7 for the parts outside the CDR3, the full variable domain is DVKVTQSSRYLVKRTGEKVFLECVQDMDHENMFWYRQDPGLGLRLIYFSYDVKMKEKGDIPEGYSVSREKKERFSLILESASTNQTSMYLCATTLGISYEQYFGPGTRLTVT.